Listed here are 24 T cell receptor beta chains from one sample, sequenced in a study of cytomegalovirus exposure and HLA in healthy donors. Measured with immunoSEQ multiplex PCR; TCRdb has only the in-frame clones, and not every one. This table holds some 130,000 clones, less than 90% found once. Material for sequencing was PBMCs. These receptor sequences come from a man younger than 35 in good health and CMV-seronegative.

The V gene is TRBV5-4, the J gene TRBJ2-7; D possibly corresponds to TRBD1 (8 bases). The germline gives CDR1 SGHNT, CDR2 YYREEE (reference sequence). V was pared by 4 bases and J by 5 bases, with 16 bases between. The CDR3 sequence is 14 residues long. CDR3 DNA sequence: TGTGCCAGCAGCGGGAGGGACAGGAGCAACGAGCAGTACTTC. It translates to CASSGRDRSNEQYF.

The chain joins TRBV18 to TRBJ1-1; 9 bases are shared with TRBD1. Germline V lookup: CDR1 KGHSH, CDR2 LQKENI. V lost 6 bases, J lost 8 bases, and 10 bases stayed unmatched. The CDR3 runs to 14 residues. CDR3: CASSLDGTGMEAFF. CDR3 coding DNA: TGTGCCAGCTCTCTCGACGGGACAGGGATGGAAGCTTTCTTT.

J is TRBJ2-3 and V is TRBV6-5, with D perhaps matching TRBD1 (5 bases). This CDR3 comprises 15 residues. V lost 0 bases and J 10 bases, leaving 17 bases between the germline ends. Per the germline V gene, CDR1 is MNHEY and CDR2 is SVGAGI. The CDR3 DNA follows: TGTGCCAGCAGTTACTCGAACACGTACACCAGGGCGCAGTATTTT. It yields the protein CASSYSNTYTRAQYF.

This clone has a single count. The genes are TRBV19 and TRBJ1-5; perhaps TRBD1 as D (6 bases). Trimming cost V 5 bases and J 7 bases, with 15 bases left between them. The germline CDR1 and CDR2 sequences are LNHDA and SQIVND (reference sequence). The CDR3 totals 14 residues. CDR3 sequence reads: CASSSAGVSQPQHF. In DNA form, the CDR3 reads TGTGCCAGTAGTTCAGCAGGGGTTAGCCAGCCCCAGCATTTT.

The rearrangement joins TRBV11-3 to TRBJ2-7; possibly TRBD2 for D (5 bases). Trimming pared 6 bases from V and 1 base from J, leaving 10 bases between. Germline assignment: CDR1 SGHNT and CDR2 YENEEA. The CDR3 spans 13 residues. This CDR3 reads CASSLRGSYEQYF. The CDR3 bases are TGTGCCAGCAGTCTTCGGGGTTCCTACGAGCAGTACTTC.

The rearrangement joins TRBV4-3 to TRBJ2-7, with 11 bases aligning to TRBD2. The CDR3 loop spans 20 amino acids. V gave up 3 bases and J gave up 4 bases; unmatched junction bases: 20. Germline V gene lookup returns CDR1 LGHNA and CDR2 YSLEER. This CDR3 reads CASSQGYQMGELAGDYEQYF. DNA of the CDR3: TGCGCCAGCAGCCAGGGATATCAGATGGGGGAACTAGCGGGGGATTACGAGCAGTACTTC.

The V and J genes are TRBV5-4 and TRBJ2-1, with a tentative D call TRBD1 (7 bases). The CDR3 spans 17 residues. The V end lost 0 bases, the J end lost 10 bases, and 23 bases lay between the germline ends. The germline V gene encodes CDR1 SGHNT and CDR2 YYREEE (reference sequence). The CDR3 sequence: CASSLGGGSDRTREQFF. DNA of the CDR3: TGTGCCAGCAGCTTGGGAGGGGGGTCGGACAGGACGAGAGAGCAGTTCTTC.

The CDR3 reads CASSLEPDRSTDTQYF. The CDR3 DNA is TGTGCCAGCAGCTTAGAGCCGGACAGGAGCACAGATACGCAGTATTTT. V and J are TRBV7-2 and TRBJ2-3, with 7 nucleotides matching TRBD1. Germline assignment: CDR1 SGHTA and CDR2 FQGNSA. The CDR3 length is 16 residues. After removal of 1 base from V and 0 bases from J, the junction contained 4 bases not matched to a gene.

The chain combines TRBV7-2 with TRBJ1-1, with TRBD1 matching 10 bases. The germline V gene encodes CDR1 SGHTA and CDR2 FQGNSA. With V trimmed by 5 bases and J by 2 bases, 5 bases remained unmatched. This CDR3 comprises 15 residues. The CDR3 region has the DNA TGTGCCAGCAGCCTAAGACAGGGGGCAAACACTGAAGCTTTCTTT. This encodes CASSLRQGANTEAFF.

This sequence joins TRBV28 and TRBJ2-3, with TRBD2 as a possible D gene (5 bases). The germline V gene has CDR1 MDHEN and CDR2 SYDVKM. The V end was cut by 7 bases, the J end by 2 bases, with 22 bases between. There are 17 residues in the CDR3. The CDR3 DNA follows: TGTGCCAGCACTATAGGGTTATATAGCGCCCACACAGATACGCAGTATTTT. Amino acid sequence: CASTIGLYSAHTDTQYF. The full variable domain, in which reference TRBV28 and TRBJ2-3 provide the parts outside the CDR3, is DVKVTQSSRYLVKRTGEKVFLECVQDMDHENMFWYRQDPGLGLRLIYFSYDVKMKEKGDIPEGYSVSREKKERFSLILESASTNQTSMYLCASTIGLYSAHTDTQYFGPGTRLTVL.

The chain is built from TRBV21-1 and TRBJ2-3; the table gives TRBD1 as D, unverified against the DNA. TRBV21-1 is a pseudogene segment. CDR3 length: 18 residues. CDR3 in DNA: TGTGCCAGCAGCAAAGGTAAGACCCCGGGACAGAGCACAGATACGCAGTATTTT. Its translation is CASSKGKTPGQSTDTQYF.

The rearrangement uses TRBV5-1 and TRBJ2-1; 10 bases are a match to TRBD2. This CDR3 contains 18 residues. The trim removed 0 bases at V and 1 base at J, leaving 7 bases unmatched. CDR1 SGHRS and CDR2 YFSETQ come from the germline V gene. CDR3 amino acids: CASSLAVASGSSYNEQFF. The CDR3 bases are TGCGCCAGCAGCTTGGCCGTGGCTAGCGGGAGTTCCTACAATGAGCAGTTCTTC.

CDR3 amino acids: CASSLYLRQVDQPQHF. Here the CDR3 DNA reads TGTGCCAGCAGCTTATATTTACGACAGGTCGACCAGCCCCAGCATTTT. This sequence joins TRBV7-7 and TRBJ1-5; D is possibly TRBD1 (6 bases). The CDR3 spans 16 residues. The germline V and J ends were trimmed by 2 bases and 7 bases, with 18 bases remaining between them. CDR1 SSHAT and CDR2 FNYEAQ come from the germline V gene (reference sequence).

J is TRBJ1-5 and V is TRBV5-1, with 8 bases identical to TRBD1. The CDR3 covers 15 residues. The J segment lost 5 bases and the V segment lost 7 bases, leaving 11 bases of the junction unmatched. Germline CDR1 and CDR2: SGHRS and YFSETQ. The CDR3 loop reads CASPSQGARDQPQHF. The CDR3 coding sequence is TGCGCCAGCCCTTCGCAGGGGGCTCGGGATCAGCCCCAGCATTTT.

For the CDR3, the DNA is TGTGCCAGCAGTTACACCACCGGGACAGCTTTCCCCCAGCATTTT. Protein sequence: CASSYTTGTAFPQHF. V is TRBV6-5 and J is TRBJ1-5; 7 bases fit TRBD1. The germline V gene encodes CDR1 MNHEY and CDR2 SVGAGI. V shed 2 bases and J 10 bases; nucleotides not matched to a gene: 11. The length of the CDR3 is 15 residues.

The chain carries TRBV7-2 and TRBJ2-7; D may be TRBD2 (5 bases). The CDR3 spans 14 residues. V was trimmed by 3 bases and J by 0 bases, leaving 9 bases between them. Per germline, CDR1 SGHTA and CDR2 FQGNSA. CDR3 coding DNA: TGTGCCAGCAGCTTGACGGGAAGCTCCTACGAGCAGTACTTC. This sequence encodes CASSLTGSSYEQYF.

The chain couples TRBV19 to TRBJ1-5; 8 bases match TRBD1. The J segment lost 3 bases and the V segment lost 4 bases, leaving 2 bases of the junction unmatched. The CDR3 consists of 14 residues. Germline-derived CDR1 and CDR2 are LNHDA and SQIVND (reference sequence). Here the CDR3 reads CASSRTGYNQPQHF. In DNA form, the CDR3 reads TGTGCCAGTAGTAGGACAGGGTACAATCAGCCCCAGCATTTT.

This chain connects TRBV30 to TRBJ2-2; 8 bases line up with TRBD1. The ends lost 4 bases at V and 4 bases at J; junction bases unmatched: 20. The length of the CDR3 is 19 residues. CDR1 is GTSNPN and CDR2 is SVGIG in the germline V gene (reference sequence). CDR3 loop: CAWKAPGRGQPWSTGELFF. Written as DNA, the CDR3 is TGTGCCTGGAAGGCGCCGGGCAGGGGGCAGCCATGGAGCACCGGGGAGCTGTTTTTT.

This sequence joins TRBV6-1 and TRBJ2-7; 8 bases line up with TRBD2. The CDR3 spans 14 residues. Germline trimming cut 6 bases from V and 3 bases from J; bases unmatched to any gene: 7. The V gene's germline CDR1 is MNHNS and CDR2 SASEGT. The CDR3: CASSLQGLVYEQYF. The CDR3 DNA reads TGTGCCAGCAGCTTACAGGGACTAGTCTACGAGCAGTACTTC.

This sequence joins TRBV27 and TRBJ2-3, with 8 bases that match TRBD2. In germline, CDR1 is MNHEY, CDR2 SMNVEV (reference sequence). With 2 bases clipped from V and 2 bases from J, the junction kept 6 bases outside the gene matches. The CDR3 sequence is 16 residues long. The CDR3 protein is CASSLIAGSHTDTQYF. Written as DNA, the CDR3 is TGTGCCAGCAGTTTAATAGCGGGAAGTCACACAGATACGCAGTATTTT.

The genes are TRBV5-1 and TRBJ1-1; 7 bases map to TRBD1. V was pared by 1 base and J by 6 bases, with 9 bases of the junction left unmatched. The V gene's germline CDR1 is SGHRS and CDR2 YFSETQ. The CDR3 has 15 amino acids. CDR3 sequence reads: CASSLSSGGTAEAFF. CDR3 sequence (DNA): TGCGCCAGCAGCTTGTCGTCAGGGGGGACCGCTGAAGCTTTCTTT.

The rearrangement uses TRBV11-3 and TRBJ1-5; D is ambiguous. Trimming removed 3 bases at V and 6 bases at J, with 18 bases between. This CDR3 comprises 16 residues. Germline assignment: CDR1 SGHNT and CDR2 YENEEA. CDR3 residues: CASSFWRRVTGQPQHF. CDR3 in DNA: TGTGCCAGCAGCTTTTGGCGGAGGGTAACCGGTCAGCCCCAGCATTTT.

The chain has TRBV4-2 and TRBJ2-1; 7 positions match TRBD2. Germline values: CDR1 LGHNA, CDR2 YNFKEQ. J was trimmed by 3 bases and V by 0 bases; bases with no gene match: 2. This CDR3 has 15 amino acids. CDR3 nucleotides: TGTGCCAGCAGCCAAGACGGCGGGGGCTACAATGAGCAGTTCTTC. Translating gives CASSQDGGGYNEQFF.

The chain is built from TRBV19 and TRBJ2-2; 13 bases match TRBD2. Germline assignment: CDR1 LNHDA and CDR2 SQIVND (reference sequence). The trim removed 6 bases at V and 5 bases at J, leaving 0 bases unmatched. The CDR3 loop spans 14 amino acids. Here the CDR3 reads CASRGLAGTGELFF. The CDR3 bases are TGTGCCAGTAGGGGACTAGCGGGAACCGGGGAGCTGTTTTTT. Full variable domain (outside the CDR3, taken from reference TRBV19 and TRBJ2-2): DGGITQSPKYLFRKEGQNVTLSCEQNLNHDAMYWYRQDPGQGLRLIYYSQIVNDFQKGDIAEGYSVSREKKESFPLTVTSAQKNPTAFYLCASRGLAGTGELFFGEGSRLTVL.